Listed below are T cell receptor beta chains from one sample, sequenced in a study of blood T cell repertoires in COVID-19. Only in-frame clones appear in the TCRdb table, and some are missing; sequencing was by immunoSEQ multiplex PCR. The table records 90,000 to 120,000 clones, roughly 92% of them present only once. The sample consisted of peripheral blood. These receptors originate from a man between 65 and 79 years old with acute or convalescent COVID-19. Each CDR3 is given with its conserved first and last residue. D genes are given only for firm matches. A row's size may be missing; if present it is once, few, many or a size class.

>.|.|TRBJ2-2|TRBV11-3
CASSLSDRLTGELFF
TGTGCCAGCAGCTTATCCGACAGGCTCACCGGGGAGCTGTTTTTT
>.|.|TRBJ2-3|TRBV11-2
CASSPRTSTDTQYF
TGTGCCAGCAGCCCACGGACTAGCACAGATACGCAGTATTTT
>TRBD1|.|TRBJ1-6|TRBV7-2
CASSLAGTGNNSPLHF
TGTGCCAGCAGCTTAGCGGGGACAGGGAATAATTCACCCCTCCACTTT
>TRBD1|once|TRBJ1-5|TRBV6-6
CASSYSDRESNQPQHF
TGTGCCAGCAGTTACTCAGACAGGGAGAGCAATCAGCCCCAGCATTTT
>.|.|TRBJ2-3|TRBV11-3
CASSLDPSGESTQYF
TGTGCCAGCAGCTTAGATCCCAGCGGAGAAAGCACGCAGTATTTT
>.|.|TRBJ1-2|TRBV5-4
CASSLSRIGGYTF
TGTGCCAGCAGCTTGAGCAGGATCGGAGGCTACACCTTC
>.|.|TRBJ1-6|TRBV6-5
CASNLQGSYNSPLHF
TGTGCCAGCAACCTACAGGGCTCCTATAATTCACCCCTCCACTTT
>.|.|TRBJ2-1|TRBV7-9
CASSFSLYNEQFF
TGTGCCAGCAGCTTCTCACTCTACAATGAGCAGTTCTTC
>TRBD1|.|TRBJ2-7|TRBV18
CASSSTGKNYEQYF
TGTGCCAGCTCTTCGACAGGGAAGAACTACGAGCAGTACTTC
>.|.|TRBJ1-2|TRBV29-1
CSVDVGGGYTF
TGCAGCGTTGACGTCGGGGGAGGCTACACCTTC
>.|.|TRBJ2-7|TRBV5-1
CASSPTRGDYEQYF
TGCGCCAGCAGCCCGACCCGGGGAGACTACGAGCAGTACTTC
>TRBD1|once|TRBJ1-2|TRBV28
CASHNRGNYGYTF
TGTGCCAGCCACAACAGGGGAAACTATGGCTACACCTTC
>TRBD1|.|TRBJ1-2|TRBV7-9
CASRSGQGWYGYTF
TGTGCCAGCAGATCGGGACAGGGATGGTATGGCTACACCTTC
>TRBD1|.|TRBJ2-7|TRBV18
CASSTGGNTYEQYF
TGTGCCAGCTCAACAGGGGGGAACACCTACGAGCAGTACTTC
>.|.|TRBJ1-5|TRBV3-1/TRBV3-2
CASSQDRAGQGGQPQHF
TGTGCCAGCAGCCAAGATCGAGCGGGGCAGGGTGGCCAGCCCCAGCATTTT
>.|.|TRBJ1-5|TRBV6-5
CASLPWGEGNQPQHF
TGTGCCAGCCTGCCTTGGGGGGAAGGCAATCAGCCCCAGCATTTT
>TRBD2|.|TRBJ2-1|TRBV15
CATSRDRAGGLNEQFF
TGTGCCACCAGCAGAGATAGAGCGGGGGGGCTAAATGAGCAGTTCTTC
>TRBD2|.|TRBJ2-7|TRBV6-6
CASTHGTSGRSYEQYF
TGTGCCAGCACTCACGGGACTAGCGGGAGATCCTACGAGCAGTACTTC
>TRBD2|.|TRBJ2-6|TRBV28
CASSFLAGNSGANVLTF
TGTGCCAGCAGTTTTCTAGCGGGAAACTCTGGGGCCAACGTCCTGACTTTC
>.|.|TRBJ1-2|TRBV6-5
CASSQGFIGNYGYTF
TGTGCCAGCAGCCAAGGCTTCATCGGGAACTATGGCTACACCTTC
>.|.|TRBJ1-1|TRBV6-5
CASSRTLLRTEAFF
TGTGCCAGCAGCCGGACACTTCTAAGGACTGAAGCTTTCTTT
>.|.|TRBJ2-2|TRBV29-1
CSVRGLLNTGELFF
TGCAGCGTTAGGGGACTCCTGAACACCGGGGAGCTGTTTTTT
>.|.|TRBJ2-3|TRBV18
CASSLWEVADITDTQYF
TGTGCCAGCTCTCTTTGGGAAGTAGCGGATATCACAGATACGCAGTATTTT
>TRBD2|.|TRBJ2-5|TRBV6-1
CASSKGTSGHFQETQYF
TGTGCCAGCAGTAAAGGGACTAGCGGGCATTTTCAAGAGACCCAGTACTTC
>TRBD2|once|TRBJ2-3|TRBV7-2
CASSFGVGMAGGTDTQYF
TGTGCCAGCAGCTTCGGGGTAGGTATGGCGGGGGGCACAGATACGCAGTATTTT
>.|.|TRBJ1-5|TRBV19
CASSIARGDQPQHF
TGTGCCAGTAGTATAGCCAGGGGTGATCAGCCCCAGCATTTT
>.|.|TRBJ1-1|TRBV28
CASSSGGAGNTEAFF
TGTGCCAGCAGTTCCGGGGGGGCTGGGAACACTGAAGCTTTCTTT
>TRBD1|.|TRBJ2-1|TRBV12-5
CASDLGTGVVNEQFF
TGTGCTAGTGACCTAGGGACAGGGGTCGTCAATGAGCAGTTCTTC
>.|.|TRBJ1-2|TRBV19
CASSLPGVGSSYGYTF
TGTGCCAGTAGTCTTCCAGGGGTTGGCAGTTCGTATGGCTACACCTTC
>.|.|TRBJ2-3|TRBV19
CASSAPRDGRAGDTQYF
TGTGCCAGTAGTGCTCCCCGGGACGGACGAGCGGGAGATACGCAGTATTTT
>TRBD2|once|TRBJ2-7|TRBV15
CATSRVVAGIHEQYF
TGTGCCACCAGCAGAGTCGTAGCGGGAATCCACGAGCAGTACTTC
>.|.|TRBJ1-3|TRBV15
CATSRDPGSGNTIYF
TGTGCCACCAGCAGAGATCCAGGCTCTGGAAACACCATATATTTT
>.|.|TRBJ2-7|TRBV12-5
CASGLAGWDEQYF
TGTGCTAGTGGTTTGGCAGGGTGGGACGAGCAGTACTTC
>.|.|TRBJ2-3|TRBV7-8
CASSPQGGDTQYF
TGTGCCAGCAGCCCACAGGGTGGGGATACGCAGTATTTT
>TRBD2|.|TRBJ2-5|TRBV19
CASHSGRIWETQYF
TGTGCCAGCCATAGCGGGAGGATTTGGGAGACCCAGTACTTC
>.|.|TRBJ1-3|TRBV7-8
CASSLPAGRSGNTIYF
TGTGCCAGCAGCTTACCCGCAGGGCGCTCTGGAAACACCATATATTTT
>TRBD1|.|TRBJ1-1|TRBV4-3
CASSLTGQLNTEAFF
TGCGCCAGCAGCCTAACGGGACAGCTGAACACTGAAGCTTTCTTT
>.|.|TRBJ1-2|TRBV6-5
CASSFLGGRSYGYTF
TGTGCCAGCAGTTTCTTGGGGGGGCGAAGCTATGGCTACACCTTC
>TRBD1|few|TRBJ1-1|TRBV5-8
CASTLGQGAGAFF
TGTGCCAGCACCCTAGGACAGGGGGCAGGGGCTTTCTTT
>TRBD1|.|TRBJ1-1|TRBV7-8
CASSLPTGVNTEAFF
TGTGCCAGCAGCTTACCCACAGGGGTGAACACTGAAGCTTTCTTT
>.|.|TRBJ2-2|TRBV11-2
CASSLGYRLNTGELFF
TGTGCCAGCAGCTTAGGTTACAGGTTGAACACCGGGGAGCTGTTTTTT
>.|.|TRBJ2-3|TRBV7-3
CASSHSGSDTQYF
TGTGCCAGCAGCCATAGCGGTTCGGATACGCAGTATTTT
>TRBD1|once|TRBJ2-7|TRBV6-1
CASSETPGGYEQYF
TGTGCCAGCAGTGAAACCCCAGGGGGCTACGAGCAGTACTTC
>.|.|TRBJ2-5|TRBV5-1
CASSLVGGPEETQYF
TGCGCCAGCAGCTTGGTGGGGGGGCCTGAAGAGACCCAGTACTTC
>TRBD2|.|TRBJ2-1|TRBV29-1
CSVELAGGFYNEQFF
TGCAGCGTTGAACTAGCGGGAGGGTTCTACAATGAGCAGTTCTTC
>TRBD1|.|TRBJ2-7|TRBV6-5
CASSTTGGEQYF
TGTGCCAGCAGCACGACAGGGGGCGAGCAGTACTTC
>.|.|TRBJ1-2|TRBV6-6
CASSSETEGYTF
TGTGCCAGCAGTTCCGAAACAGAAGGCTACACCTTC
>TRBD1|.|TRBJ2-7|TRBV29-1
CSGGQGFEQYF
TGCAGCGGTGGACAGGGATTCGAGCAGTACTTC
>.|.|TRBJ1-3|TRBV5-6
CASSPAGGAVGNTIYF
TGTGCCAGCTCCCCCGCGGGAGGGGCCGTTGGAAACACCATATATTTT
>TRBD1|.|TRBJ1-5|TRBV7-9
CASSPRDRAFQPQHF
TGTGCCAGCAGCCCCCGGGACAGGGCGTTTCAGCCCCAGCATTTT
>TRBD1|.|TRBJ1-1|TRBV5-1
CASSLVRDRGREDTEAFF
TGCGCCAGCAGCTTGGTACGGGACAGGGGGCGGGAGGACACTGAAGCTTTCTTT
>.|.|TRBJ2-7|TRBV12-3/TRBV12-4
CASSLDTYEQYF
TGTGCCAGCAGTCTGGACACCTACGAGCAGTACTTC
>.|.|TRBJ1-1|TRBV18
CASSPPGASTEAFF
TGTGCCAGCTCACCACCGGGGGCTAGCACTGAAGCTTTCTTT
>.|.|TRBJ1-1|TRBV10-1
CASSGATGHHAEAFF
TGCGCCAGCAGTGGGGCCACAGGGCATCACGCTGAAGCTTTCTTT
>TRBD2|.|TRBJ2-1|TRBV9
CASSPSPAGGLSSYNEQFF
TGTGCCAGCAGCCCCAGCCCAGCGGGGGGTCTCAGCTCCTACAATGAGCAGTTCTTC